This T cell receptor beta chain was sequenced during a study of blood T cell repertoires in COVID-19. Across the whole study: Both acute and convalescent COVID-19 samples were obtained from the United States, Italy and Spain.

Sequenced by immunoSEQ multiplex PCR; TCRdb stores in-frame clones only, minus some. The sample contains around 130,000 clones, 60% to 85% of which appear only once. This CDR3 has 11 amino acids. V trimming: 5 bases; J trimming: 5 bases; junction bases outside the gene matches: 0. The V gene's germline CDR1 is DFQATT and CDR2 SNEGSKA (reference sequence). The sequenced sample was peripheral blood. The genes are TRBV20-1 and TRBJ1-2, with TRBD1 identical over 9 bases. The TCR originated in a man in his forties or fifties with acute or convalescent COVID-19. The CDR3 DNA is TGCAGTGCTGGGACAGGGTATGGCTACACCTTC. Its translation: CSAGTGYGYTF.